The 8 T cell receptor beta chains in this list originate from one sample, sequenced in a study of cytomegalovirus exposure and HLA in healthy donors. The PCR had 60 Vbeta and 13 Jbeta primers. Sequencing used immunoSEQ multiplex PCR; TCRdb keeps in-frame clones, though not all of them. The sample lists over 150,000 clones, roughly 81% occurring once. The sequenced sample consisted of PBMCs. All receptors come from a woman aged 25 to 39 in good health and CMV-seropositive.

The rearrangement joins TRBV5-5 to TRBJ1-1; TRBD1 matches at 8 bases. J gave up 5 bases and V 9 bases, and 15 bases lay outside the gene matches. Germline CDR1 is SGHKS and CDR2 is YYEKEE (reference sequence). This CDR3 region has 15 residues. The CDR3 nucleotides are TGTGCCACCGACACATCCAGGGGGCCGGGGACTGAAGCTTTCTTT. Translation: CATDTSRGPGTEAFF.

This clone occurred a few times. The rearrangement links TRBV6-1 to TRBJ1-1, with 8 bases that match TRBD1. V trimming: 4 bases; J trimming: 5 bases; junction bases outside the gene matches: 3. This CDR3 is built from 13 residues. Germline loops: CDR1 MNHNS, CDR2 SASEGT. For the CDR3, the DNA is TGTGCCAGCAGTGCGACAGGGGAGACTGAAGCTTTCTTT. This encodes CASSATGETEAFF.

The CDR3 bases are TGTGCCAGTAGTATCCGGGACAATGAGCAGTTCTTC. It translates to CASSIRDNEQFF. This chain links TRBV19 with TRBJ2-1; unclear D gene. The CDR3 sequence is 12 residues long. From germline, CDR1 is LNHDA and CDR2 SQIVND (reference sequence). Trimming cost V 3 bases and J 5 bases, with 5 bases left between them.

The J gene is TRBJ2-2, the V gene TRBV5-4; weak D call: TRBD2 (5 bases). Between the trimmed V and J ends, which lost 4 bases and 2 bases, there was a span of 18 bases. This CDR3 has 17 amino acids. Per germline, CDR1 SGHNT and CDR2 YYREEE (reference sequence). This CDR3 reads CASSRNRGTINTGELFF. The CDR3 DNA reads as TGTGCCAGCAGCAGGAACCGGGGAACAATAAACACCGGGGAGCTGTTTTTT.

This clone appeared a few times. The chain carries TRBV11-3 and TRBJ2-2; 14 bases are shared with TRBD2. The ends lost 4 bases at V and 4 bases at J; junction bases unmatched: 5. Germline CDR1 reads SGHNT; CDR2 reads YENEEA. The CDR3 loop spans 17 amino acids. The CDR3 nucleotides read TGTGCCAGCAGCTCGGGACTAGCGGGAGTATCCACCGGGGAGCTGTTTTTT. Protein sequence: CASSSGLAGVSTGELFF.

The rearrangement joins TRBV15 to TRBJ2-5; D is possibly TRBD1 (6 bases). The ends were cut back, 5 bases at V and 5 bases at J, with 12 bases in the middle. CDR3 length equals 13 residues. Germline V gives CDR1 LNHNV, CDR2 YYDKDF (reference sequence). The CDR3 spells CATSRTERETQYF. The CDR3 coding sequence is TGTGCCACCAGCCGGACAGAGCGCGAGACCCAGTACTTC.

The rearrangement joins TRBV7-9 to TRBJ1-1, with a weak D call TRBD1 (5 bases). The CDR3 consists of 14 residues. Germline V gene sequence: CDR1 SEHNR, CDR2 FQNEAQ (reference sequence). V was clipped by 3 bases and J by 4 bases, with 12 bases between them. CDR3 residues: CASSFGGLGTEAFF. DNA of the CDR3: TGTGCCAGCAGCTTCGGGGGGTTGGGCACTGAAGCTTTCTTT.

The chain joins TRBV16 to TRBJ1-1, with 8 bases aligning to TRBD1. V shed 5 bases and J 1 base; nucleotides not matched to a gene: 6. Germline CDR1 is KGHSY and CDR2 is FQNENV. CDR3 length: 15 amino acids. CDR3 sequence: CASSKLQGANTEAFF. The CDR3 DNA reads TGTGCCAGCAGCAAACTTCAGGGGGCGAACACTGAAGCTTTCTTT.